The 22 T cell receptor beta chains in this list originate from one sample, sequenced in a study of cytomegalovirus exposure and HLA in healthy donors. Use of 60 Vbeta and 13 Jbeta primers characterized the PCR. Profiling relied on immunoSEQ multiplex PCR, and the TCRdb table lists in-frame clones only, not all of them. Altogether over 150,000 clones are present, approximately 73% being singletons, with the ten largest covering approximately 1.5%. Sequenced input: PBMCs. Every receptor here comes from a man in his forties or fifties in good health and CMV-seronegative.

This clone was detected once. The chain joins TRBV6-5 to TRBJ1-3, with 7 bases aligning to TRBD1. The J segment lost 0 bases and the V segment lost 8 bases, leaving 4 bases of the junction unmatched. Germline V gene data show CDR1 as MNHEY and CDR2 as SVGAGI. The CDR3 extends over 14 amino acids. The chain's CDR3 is CASGRDSSGNTIYF. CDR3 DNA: TGTGCCAGCGGAAGGGACAGCTCTGGAAACACCATATATTTT.

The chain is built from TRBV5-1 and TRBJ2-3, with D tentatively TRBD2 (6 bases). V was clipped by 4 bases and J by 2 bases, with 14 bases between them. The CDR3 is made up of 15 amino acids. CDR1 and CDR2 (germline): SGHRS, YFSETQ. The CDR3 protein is CASSPFQDYTDTQYF. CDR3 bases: TGCGCCAGCAGCCCATTCCAGGACTACACAGATACGCAGTATTTT.

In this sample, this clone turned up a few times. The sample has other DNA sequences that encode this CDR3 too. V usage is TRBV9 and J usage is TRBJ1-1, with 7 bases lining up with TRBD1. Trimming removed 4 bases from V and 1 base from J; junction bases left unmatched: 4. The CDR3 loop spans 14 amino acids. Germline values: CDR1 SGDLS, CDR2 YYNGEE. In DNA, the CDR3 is TGTGCCAGCAGCACACGACAGGGGAACACTGAAGCTTTCTTT. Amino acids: CASSTRQGNTEAFF.

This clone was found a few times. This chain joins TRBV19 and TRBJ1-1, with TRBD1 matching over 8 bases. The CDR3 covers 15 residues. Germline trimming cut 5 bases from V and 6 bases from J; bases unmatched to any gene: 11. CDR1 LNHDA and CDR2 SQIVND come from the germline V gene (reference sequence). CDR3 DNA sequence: TGTGCCAGTAGTGCCTCGACAGGGGTCGAGGCTGAAGCTTTCTTT. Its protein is CASSASTGVEAEAFF.

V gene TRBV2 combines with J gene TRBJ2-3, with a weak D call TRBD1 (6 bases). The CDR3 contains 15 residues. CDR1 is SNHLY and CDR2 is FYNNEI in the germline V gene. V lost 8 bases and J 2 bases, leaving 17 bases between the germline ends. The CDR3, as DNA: TGTGCCAGCTTTCCCCCGGGACAAGCCACAGATACGCAGTATTTT. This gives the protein CASFPPGQATDTQYF.

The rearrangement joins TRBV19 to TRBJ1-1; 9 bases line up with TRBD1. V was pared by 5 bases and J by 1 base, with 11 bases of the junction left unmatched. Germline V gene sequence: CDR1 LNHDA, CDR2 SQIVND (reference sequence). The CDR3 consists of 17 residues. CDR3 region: CASSVGQGNLGNTEAFF. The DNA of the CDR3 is TGTGCCAGTAGTGTGGGACAGGGTAATTTGGGGAACACTGAAGCTTTCTTT.

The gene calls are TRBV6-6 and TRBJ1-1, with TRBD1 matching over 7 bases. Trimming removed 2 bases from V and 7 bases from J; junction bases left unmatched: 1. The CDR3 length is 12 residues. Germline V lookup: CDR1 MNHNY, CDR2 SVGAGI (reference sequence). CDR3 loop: CASSYRQGEAFF. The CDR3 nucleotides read TGTGCCAGCAGTTACCGACAGGGTGAAGCTTTCTTT.

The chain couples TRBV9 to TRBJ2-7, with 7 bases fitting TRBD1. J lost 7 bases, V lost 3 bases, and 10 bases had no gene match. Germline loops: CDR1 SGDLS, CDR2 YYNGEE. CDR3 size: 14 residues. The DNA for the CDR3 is TGTGCCAGCAGCGGGAATAGGGGGCTGGGGGAGCAGTACTTC. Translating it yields CASSGNRGLGEQYF.

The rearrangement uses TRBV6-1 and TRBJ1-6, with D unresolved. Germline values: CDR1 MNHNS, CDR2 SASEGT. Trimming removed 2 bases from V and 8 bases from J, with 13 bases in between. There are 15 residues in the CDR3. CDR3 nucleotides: TGTGCCAGCAGTGAACAGTCCGAGGGTCATTCACCCCTCCACTTT. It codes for CASSEQSEGHSPLHF.

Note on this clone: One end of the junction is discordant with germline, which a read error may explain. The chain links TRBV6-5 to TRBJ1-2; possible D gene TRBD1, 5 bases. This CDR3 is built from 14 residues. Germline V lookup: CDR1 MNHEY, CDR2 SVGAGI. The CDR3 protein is CASSSGRWFYGYSF. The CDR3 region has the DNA TGTGCCAGCAGTTCAGGGCGGTGGTTCTATGGCTACTCCTTC.

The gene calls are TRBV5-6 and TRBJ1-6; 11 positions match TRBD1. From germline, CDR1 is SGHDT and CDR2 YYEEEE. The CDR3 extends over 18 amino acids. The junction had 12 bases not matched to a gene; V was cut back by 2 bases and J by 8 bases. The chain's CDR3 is CASSFYRGPGQGDSPLHF. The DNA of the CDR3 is TGTGCCAGCAGCTTCTATAGGGGACCGGGACAGGGGGATTCACCCCTCCACTTT. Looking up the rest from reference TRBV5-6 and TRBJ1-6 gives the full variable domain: DAGVTQSPTHLIKTRGQQVTLRCSPKSGHDTVSWYQQALGQGPQFIFQYYEEEERQRGNFPDRFSGHQFPNYSSELNVNALLLGDSALYLCASSFYRGPGQGDSPLHFGNGTRLTVT.

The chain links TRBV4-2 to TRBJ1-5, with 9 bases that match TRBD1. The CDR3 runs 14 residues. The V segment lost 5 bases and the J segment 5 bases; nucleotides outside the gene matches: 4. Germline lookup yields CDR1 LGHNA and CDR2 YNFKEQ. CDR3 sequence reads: CASSTQGAHQPQHF. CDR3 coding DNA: TGTGCCAGCAGCACACAGGGGGCCCATCAGCCCCAGCATTTT.

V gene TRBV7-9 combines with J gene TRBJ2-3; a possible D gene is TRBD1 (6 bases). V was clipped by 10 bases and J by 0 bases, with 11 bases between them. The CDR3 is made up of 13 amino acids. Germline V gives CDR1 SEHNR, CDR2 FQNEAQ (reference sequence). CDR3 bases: TGTGCCACCTGGACAGTAAGCACAGATACGCAGTATTTT. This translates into CATWTVSTDTQYF.

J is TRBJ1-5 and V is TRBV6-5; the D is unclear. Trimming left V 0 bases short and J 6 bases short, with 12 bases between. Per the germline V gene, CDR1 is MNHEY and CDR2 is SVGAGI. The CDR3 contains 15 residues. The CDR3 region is CASSYSAASAQPQHF. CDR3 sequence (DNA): TGTGCCAGCAGTTACTCCGCGGCCTCGGCTCAGCCCCAGCATTTT.

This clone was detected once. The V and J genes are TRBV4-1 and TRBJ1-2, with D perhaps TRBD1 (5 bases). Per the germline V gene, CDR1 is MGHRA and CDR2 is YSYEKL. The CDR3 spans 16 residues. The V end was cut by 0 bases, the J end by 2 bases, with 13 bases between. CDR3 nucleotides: TGCGCCAGCAGCCAAGATCTAAGGGGTGAGAACTATGGCTACACCTTC. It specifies CASSQDLRGENYGYTF.

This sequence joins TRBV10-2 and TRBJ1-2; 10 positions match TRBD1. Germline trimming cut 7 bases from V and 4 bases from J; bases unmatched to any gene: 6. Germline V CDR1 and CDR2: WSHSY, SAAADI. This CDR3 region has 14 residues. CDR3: CASNRGQGSYGYTF. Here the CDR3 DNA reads TGCGCCAGCAATAGGGGACAGGGGAGCTATGGCTACACCTTC.

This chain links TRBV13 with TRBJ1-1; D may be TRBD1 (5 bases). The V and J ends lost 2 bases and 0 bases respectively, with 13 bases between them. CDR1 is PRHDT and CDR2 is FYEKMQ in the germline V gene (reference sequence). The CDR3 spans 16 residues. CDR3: CASSLPSGLLNTEAFF. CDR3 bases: TGTGCCAGCAGCTTACCCTCGGGACTACTGAACACTGAAGCTTTCTTT.

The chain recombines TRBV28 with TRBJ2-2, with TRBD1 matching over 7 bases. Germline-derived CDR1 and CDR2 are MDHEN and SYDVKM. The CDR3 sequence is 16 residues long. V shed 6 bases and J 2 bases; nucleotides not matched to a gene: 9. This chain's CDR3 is CASSFESGGNTGELFF. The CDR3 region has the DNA TGTGCCAGCAGCTTTGAATCAGGGGGAAACACCGGGGAGCTGTTTTTT.

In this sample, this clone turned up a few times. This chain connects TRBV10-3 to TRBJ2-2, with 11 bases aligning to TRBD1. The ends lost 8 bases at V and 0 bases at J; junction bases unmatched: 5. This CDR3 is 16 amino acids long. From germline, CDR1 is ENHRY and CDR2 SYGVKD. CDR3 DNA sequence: TGTGCCATCGGACAGGGGGCGAGGGCGAACACCGGGGAGCTGTTTTTT. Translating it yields CAIGQGARANTGELFF.

This CDR3 is CASSAGTYSGGPQETQYF. CDR3 bases: TGCGCCAGCAGCGCCGGCACGTATAGCGGGGGTCCCCAAGAGACCCAGTACTTC. The chain is built from TRBV5-1 and TRBJ2-5, with TRBD2 matching over 9 bases. J gave up 1 base and V 4 bases, and 14 bases lay outside the gene matches. This CDR3 is 18 amino acids long. CDR1 is SGHRS and CDR2 is YFSETQ in the germline V gene.

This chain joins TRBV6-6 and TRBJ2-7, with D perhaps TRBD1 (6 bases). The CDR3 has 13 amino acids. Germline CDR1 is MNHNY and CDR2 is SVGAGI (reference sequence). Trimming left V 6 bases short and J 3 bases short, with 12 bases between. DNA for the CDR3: TGTGCCAGCAGACAGGGACAAAACTACGAGCAGTACTTC. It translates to CASRQGQNYEQYF.

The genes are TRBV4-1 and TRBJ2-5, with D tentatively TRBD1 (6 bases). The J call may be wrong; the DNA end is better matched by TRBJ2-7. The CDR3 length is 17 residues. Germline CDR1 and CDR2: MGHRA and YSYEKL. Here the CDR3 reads CASSHIGGGQRAYEQYF. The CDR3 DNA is TGCGCCAGCAGCCACATTGGTGGCGGACAGCGCGCCTACGAGCAGTACTTC.